This T cell receptor (beta chain) was profiled in a study of T cell changes during pregnancy in multiple sclerosis. The CDR3 has 14 residues. V lost 3 bases, J lost 5 bases, and 10 bases lay in between. Germline V CDR1 and CDR2: LNHDA, SQIVND (reference sequence). The method was immunoSEQ multiplex PCR; TCRdb's version includes in-frame clones alone and lacks a portion of them. The sample shows 55,000 to 65,000 clones, over 90% of them seen only once. The sequences come from CD8+ T cells from peripheral blood mononuclear cells, collected in the third trimester of pregnancy. The V and J genes are TRBV19 and TRBJ2-2; perhaps TRBD2 as D (5 bases). The TCR originated in a female donor with multiple sclerosis, enrolled in a pregnancy study. The CDR3 protein is CASSMVASTGELFF. In DNA, the CDR3 is TGTGCCAGTAGTATGGTAGCGAGTACCGGGGAGCTGTTTTTT. Full variable domain (remainder filled in from reference TRBV19 and TRBJ2-2): DGGITQSPKYLFRKEGQNVTLSCEQNLNHDAMYWYRQDPGQGLRLIYYSQIVNDFQKGDIAEGYSVSREKKESFPLTVTSAQKNPTAFYLCASSMVASTGELFFGEGSRLTVL.